This T cell receptor (beta chain) was obtained from a study of T-cell memory formation after mild COVID-19. The V and J ends lost 5 bases and 4 bases respectively, with 6 bases between them. The germline gives CDR1 KGHDR, CDR2 SFDVKD. This CDR3 has 12 residues. TCR alpha and TCR beta cDNA libraries carrying sample barcodes and UMIs were produced by 5'RACE using constant-segment primers. Each CDR3 protein gets one entry after TCRdb re-called the 5' RACE reads with MiXCR. The data show roughly 450,000 distinct CDR3 sequences, 15% to 20% seen once. The material sequenced was PBMCs or a T cell subset sorted from them (not recorded which). The gene calls are TRBV24-1 and TRBJ2-3; D unclear. The sequence was obtained from an adult woman who had mild COVID-19 (a few samples of this study predate the infection). Cell type and time point are not known. The DNA of the CDR3 is TGTGCCACCAGTGGGATTCCAGATACGCAGTATTTT. Protein: CATSGIPDTQYF.